Below, 17 T cell receptor beta chains from the same sample are listed, as sequenced in a study of naive and memory T cell subsets. Reverse transcription of blood and skin TCR RNA was primed at alpha and beta constant regions. TCRdb re-analysed the UMI-ligation and nested PCR reads in MiXCR, keeping a single row per CDR3 protein. The sample has 18,000 or so distinct CDR3 sequences; roughly 9.8% are singletons. Sample treatment: skin biopsy from PPD injection site in Mantoux-positive individual. Reverse transcription used DNase-treated unsorted total RNA, aiming for 1 to 1000 ng. Source: skin, taken from a tuberculin skin test site. The receptor source for this set is an adult in good health.

This clonotype was recorded at least ten times. The chain has TRBV7-8 and TRBJ2-2; D is unresolved. The CDR3 covers 17 residues. Germline loops: CDR1 SGHVS, CDR2 FQNEAQ. The germline V and J ends were trimmed by 4 bases and 0 bases, with 15 bases remaining between them. DNA of the CDR3: TGTGCCAGCAGCTCATTCTCTCGGGTCGCGAACACCGGGGAGCTGTTTTTT. It codes for CASSSFSRVANTGELFF.

This clonotype was counted between two and nine times. This chain joins TRBV6-2 or TRBV6-3 and TRBJ2-1; TRBD2 matches at 10 bases. V gave up 6 bases and J gave up 1 base; unmatched junction bases: 9. CDR1 is MNHEY and CDR2 is SVGEGT in the germline V gene. The CDR3 loop spans 17 amino acids. This chain's CDR3 is CASSTIRTSGSYNEQFF. The CDR3 DNA reads TGTGCCAGCAGCACCATACGGACTAGCGGTTCCTACAATGAGCAGTTCTTC.

The V and J genes are TRBV9 and TRBJ1-1, with D hard to call. Germline lookup yields CDR1 SGDLS and CDR2 YYNGEE. Trimming shortened V by 3 bases and J by 0 bases, and 12 bases separated the two germline ends. The CDR3 sequence is 15 residues long. CDR3 region: CASSAEESMNTEAFF. The CDR3, as DNA: TGTGCCAGCAGCGCAGAGGAGTCTATGAACACTGAAGCTTTCTTT. The variable domain in full, completed from reference TRBV9 and TRBJ1-1, reads DSGVTQTPKHLITATGQRVTLRCSPRSGDLSVYWYQQSLDQGLQFLIQYYNGEERAKGNILERFSAQQFPDLHSELNLSSLELGDSALYFCASSAEESMNTEAFFGQGTRLTVV.

The rearrangement joins TRBV6-2 or TRBV6-3 to TRBJ2-1; a possible D gene is TRBD1 (6 bases). Germline CDR1 reads MNHEY; CDR2 reads SVGEGT. The CDR3 loop spans 17 amino acids. Deletions cut 5 bases from V and 4 bases from J, with 21 bases between. CDR3 region: CASSMQGWTQAYNEQFF. DNA for the CDR3: TGTGCCAGCAGTATGCAGGGGTGGACCCAAGCTTACAATGAGCAGTTCTTC.

The chain links TRBV2 to TRBJ2-7, with TRBD1 matching over 9 bases. The CDR3 is 14 residues long. Germline assignment: CDR1 SNHLY and CDR2 FYNNEI. The trim removed 6 bases at V and 5 bases at J, leaving 8 bases unmatched. CDR3 sequence reads: CASRAGTGRDEQYF. The DNA for the CDR3 is TGTGCCAGCAGGGCAGGGACAGGGCGGGACGAGCAGTACTTC.

This clonotype was counted many times. This chain connects TRBV27 to TRBJ2-7, with D unresolved. The CDR3 totals 13 residues. Trimming took 3 bases from V and 7 from J, leaving 13 bases between them. The V gene's germline CDR1 is MNHEY and CDR2 SMNVEV (reference sequence). CDR3 sequence reads: CASSFYTLGEQYF. The CDR3 DNA follows: TGTGCCAGCAGTTTTTACACGTTGGGGGAGCAGTACTTC.

At least ten counts were recorded for this clonotype. The chain uses TRBV14 and TRBJ2-1; TRBD2 aligns across 8 bases. Germline loops: CDR1 SGHDN, CDR2 FVKESK. J gave up 8 bases and V 4 bases, and 10 bases lay outside the gene matches. The CDR3 consists of 15 residues. The CDR3 sequence: CASSRTGTRVHEQFF. For the CDR3, the DNA is TGTGCCAGCAGCCGTACCGGGACTAGAGTTCATGAGCAGTTCTTC. Using reference TRBV14 and TRBJ2-1 for the parts outside the CDR3, the full variable domain is EAGVTQFPSHSVIEKGQTVTLRCDPISGHDNLYWYRRVMGKEIKFLLHFVKESKQDESGMPNNRFLAERTGGTYSTLKVQPAELEDSGVYFCASSRTGTRVHEQFFGPGTRLTVL.

The rearrangement joins TRBV14 to TRBJ2-1, with a tentative D call TRBD2 (5 bases). The V end was cut by 0 bases, the J end by 14 bases, with 11 bases between. This CDR3 has 12 amino acids. Germline CDR1 and CDR2: SGHDN and FVKESK. This CDR3 reads CASSQEGWGEFF. The CDR3 DNA follows: TGTGCCAGCAGCCAAGAGGGCTGGGGAGAGTTCTTC.

This clonotype was seen repeatedly, ten times or more. The chain is built from TRBV11-2 and TRBJ2-3; TRBD1 matches at 8 bases. With V trimmed by 4 bases and J by 3 bases, 9 bases remained unmatched. The CDR3 runs to 16 residues. CDR1 SGHAT and CDR2 FQNNGV come from the germline V gene. DNA of the CDR3: TGTGCCAGCAGCTCCCAGGGGGCTGGTTTGACAGATACGCAGTATTTT. The encoded protein is CASSSQGAGLTDTQYF.

There are a few counts of this clonotype. The chain uses TRBV6-5 and TRBJ2-7; 9 bases line up with TRBD2. Germline V CDR1 and CDR2: MNHEY, SVGAGI. The CDR3 has 15 residues. After removal of 6 bases from V and 3 bases from J, the junction contained 9 bases not matched to a gene. The CDR3 reads CASRETSGGSYEQYF. CDR3 in DNA: TGTGCCAGCAGGGAGACTAGCGGAGGAAGCTACGAGCAGTACTTC.

The gene calls are TRBV20-1 and TRBJ2-4; D gene uncertain. The CDR3 totals 12 residues. Per the germline V gene, CDR1 is DFQATT and CDR2 is SNEGSKA (reference sequence). V gave up 4 bases and J gave up 7 bases, with 11 bases separating them. The CDR3 is CSATRHGNIQYF. CDR3 bases: TGCAGTGCTACCCGACATGGGAACATTCAGTACTTC.

The chain links TRBV7-8 to TRBJ2-2, with 8 bases matching TRBD1. Germline CDR1 SGHVS, CDR2 FQNEAQ. This CDR3 has 15 residues. J gave up 4 bases and V 0 bases, and 1 base lay outside the gene matches. The CDR3 is CASSLAGQGTGELFF. CDR3 DNA sequence: TGTGCCAGCAGCTTAGCAGGACAGGGCACCGGGGAGCTGTTTTTT.

In this sample, this clonotype is medium-sized. The genes are TRBV10-2 and TRBJ2-3; D perhaps matches TRBD2 (6 bases). CDR3 length equals 16 residues. In germline, CDR1 is WSHSY, CDR2 SAAADI. V was shortened by 6 bases and J by 3 bases, with 19 bases between the two germline ends. The DNA of the CDR3 is TGCGCCAGCAGCGCCGGGAGAGTACAAAGGACAGATACGCAGTATTTT. Residues: CASSAGRVQRTDTQYF.

This CDR3 is CASSYSGGSGANVLTF. CDR3 bases: TGTGCCAGCAGTTACTCGGGGGGGTCTGGGGCCAACGTCCTGACTTTC. The rearrangement links TRBV6-5 to TRBJ2-6, with TRBD2 matching over 7 bases. With 0 bases clipped from V and 1 base from J, the junction kept 0 bases outside the gene matches. This CDR3 spans 16 amino acids. Germline lookup yields CDR1 MNHEY and CDR2 SVGAGI.

By share, this clonotype ranks as medium-sized. The rearrangement links TRBV28 to TRBJ2-7; D is tentatively TRBD1 or TRBD2 (5 bases each). Trimming pared 3 bases from V and 1 base from J, leaving 13 bases between. This CDR3 has 15 residues. Germline V gene data show CDR1 as MDHEN and CDR2 as SYDVKM. The CDR3 DNA follows: TGTGCCAGCAGTTTGGGGGACGTCGAGTCCTACGAGCAGTACTTC. Protein: CASSLGDVESYEQYF. Together with reference TRBV28 and TRBJ2-7, the CDR3 gives the full variable domain: DVKVTQSSRYLVKRTGEKVFLECVQDMDHENMFWYRQDPGLGLRLIYFSYDVKMKEKGDIPEGYSVSREKKERFSLILESASTNQTSMYLCASSLGDVESYEQYFGPGTRLTVT.

This clonotype has ten or more counts. This sequence joins TRBV6-5 and TRBJ1-6; D possibly corresponds to TRBD1 (5 bases). Germline V gene data show CDR1 as MNHEY and CDR2 as SVGAGI. V gave up 6 bases and J gave up 6 bases, with 9 bases separating them. The CDR3 is made up of 13 amino acids. The CDR3 bases are TGTGCCAGCAGCCCTGGGGGTAATTCACCCCTCCACTTT. Translated, it gives CASSPGGNSPLHF.

The count of this clonotype is one. This may arise from a read error, as a much more abundant clone is one base away. This chain links TRBV6-1 with TRBJ2-1; TRBD1 matches 10 bases. The V gene end was trimmed by 4 bases and the J gene end by 6 bases; junction bases not matched to a gene: 12. The germline V gene encodes CDR1 MNHNS and CDR2 SASEGT. The length of the CDR3 is 17 residues. The chain's CDR3 is CASSGVWGQGNINEQFF. The CDR3 DNA is TGTGCCAGCAGTGGGGTCTGGGGACAGGGGAATATCAATGAGCAGTTCTTC.